This TCR beta chain was obtained from a study of blood T cell repertoires in COVID-19. On the study more broadly: Spain, Italy and the United States supplied samples that represented acute and convalescent COVID-19.

Original analysis: Amplification with reference gene primers provided the estimates of nucleated cell counts. Some clones are missing from TCRdb's copy, which holds only in-frame ones; the method was immunoSEQ multiplex PCR. The D gene and trimming were derived from the DNA, and the V and J assignments and clone size from that table. The sample has fewer than 120,000 clones, over 60% seen once. V lost 2 bases to trimming and J lost 4 bases; unmatched junction nucleotides: 3. Looked up from germline, CDR1 is MNHEY and CDR2 is SVGAGI. The CDR3 is made up of 15 amino acids. Source material: peripheral blood. V and J are TRBV6-5 and TRBJ2-7, with 12 bases lining up with TRBD2. The sequence derives from a woman of 80 years or more with acute or convalescent COVID-19. The CDR3 nucleotides read TGTGCCAGCAGTTACACCGGGACTAGCGGGTACGAGCAGTACTTC. Translation gives CASSYTGTSGYEQYF.